These T cell receptor beta chains were read from a single sample in a study of blood T cells in healthy people across ages. TCRdb called the 5' RACE reads again in MiXCR, with one record for every CDR3 protein. This sample has hundreds of thousands of distinct CDR3 sequences, with roughly 25% found just once. The same data also went into a second study, on T cells of mothers and their children.

Sequencing input: blood. The receptor set was obtained from a boy aged 5-17 years in good health. The CDR3 runs from the conserved cysteine through the conserved F or W. Fields, in order: CDR3 length, J gene, V gene, clone size, D gene, CDR3 protein, CDR3 DNA. A D gene is named only where the DNA matches it firmly. Size is omitted from some rows. Given values are once, few, many or a class for expanded clones.

len: 16
j_gene: TRBJ1-2
v_gene: TRBV2
abundance: few
d_gene: TRBD1
CDR3aa: CASSEGGQGIHYGYTF
CDR3nt: TGTGCCAGCAGTGAAGGTGGACAGGGGATTCACTATGGCTACACCTTC

len: 15
j_gene: TRBJ2-5
v_gene: TRBV28
abundance: -
d_gene: -
CDR3aa: CASSPTGTPQETQYF
CDR3nt: TGTGCCAGCAGTCCCACCGGGACACCTCAAGAGACCCAGTACTTC

len: 13
j_gene: TRBJ1-4
v_gene: TRBV7-9
abundance: -
d_gene: -
CDR3aa: CASSFYPNEKLFF
CDR3nt: TGTGCCAGCAGCTTCTATCCTAATGAAAAACTGTTTTTT

len: 14
j_gene: TRBJ1-2
v_gene: TRBV6-6
abundance: few
d_gene: -
CDR3aa: CASSNQGPRYGYTF
CDR3nt: TGTGCCAGCAGCAATCAGGGTCCCCGCTATGGCTACACCTTC

len: 17
j_gene: TRBJ2-5
v_gene: TRBV6-6
abundance: few
d_gene: TRBD2
CDR3aa: CASSGRTSGSPQETQYF
CDR3nt: TGTGCCAGCAGTGGACGGACTAGCGGGAGTCCTCAAGAGACCCAGTACTTC

len: 15
j_gene: TRBJ2-4
v_gene: TRBV29-1
abundance: -
d_gene: -
CDR3aa: CSVEGSPGDKNIQYF
CDR3nt: TGCAGCGTTGAAGGCAGCCCAGGCGACAAAAACATTCAGTACTTC

len: 15
j_gene: TRBJ2-4
v_gene: TRBV2
abundance: few
d_gene: -
CDR3aa: CASSEVGVSKNIQYF
CDR3nt: TGTGCCAGCAGTGAAGTCGGGGTTTCCAAAAACATTCAGTACTTC

len: 12
j_gene: TRBJ2-7
v_gene: TRBV6-2/TRBV6-3
abundance: many
d_gene: TRBD1
CDR3aa: CASSRQGSEQYF
CDR3nt: TGTGCCAGCAGCCGACAGGGTTCCGAGCAGTACTTC

len: 16
j_gene: TRBJ2-4
v_gene: TRBV20-1
abundance: few
d_gene: -
CDR3aa: CSAENLGDQPPDIQYF
CDR3nt: TGCAGTGCTGAAAACTTAGGGGACCAACCTCCGGACATTCAGTACTTC

len: 12
j_gene: TRBJ2-2
v_gene: TRBV6-2/TRBV6-3
abundance: -
d_gene: TRBD2
CDR3aa: CASSYGTRELFF
CDR3nt: TGTGCCAGCAGTTATGGGACTAGGGAGCTGTTTTTT

len: 18
j_gene: TRBJ2-2
v_gene: TRBV28
abundance: few
d_gene: TRBD1
CDR3aa: CASSLIGGQGAVTGELFF
CDR3nt: TGTGCCAGCAGTTTGATTGGGGGACAGGGCGCGGTCACCGGGGAGCTGTTTTTT

len: 14
j_gene: TRBJ1-1
v_gene: TRBV28
abundance: few
d_gene: -
CDR3aa: CASSLPGQRPEAFF
CDR3nt: TGTGCCAGCAGTTTGCCTGGACAGCGACCTGAAGCTTTCTTT

len: 21
j_gene: TRBJ2-5
v_gene: TRBV3-1
abundance: -
d_gene: TRBD2
CDR3aa: CASSQVYWIESGSGTKETQYF
CDR3nt: TGTGCCAGCAGCCAAGTTTATTGGATTGAGTCCGGAAGCGGGACTAAGGAGACCCAGTACTTC

len: 15
j_gene: TRBJ2-1
v_gene: TRBV5-1
abundance: -
d_gene: TRBD1
CDR3aa: CASSLVQGTYNEQFF
CDR3nt: TGCGCCAGCAGCTTGGTACAGGGGACCTACAATGAGCAGTTCTTC

len: 16
j_gene: TRBJ2-1
v_gene: TRBV5-1
abundance: few
d_gene: -
CDR3aa: CASSPRAGTTNNEQFF
CDR3nt: TGCGCCAGCAGCCCGAGGGCCGGGACAACTAACAATGAGCAGTTCTTC

len: 12
j_gene: TRBJ2-2
v_gene: TRBV5-1
abundance: few
d_gene: -
CDR3aa: CASSKGTGELFF
CDR3nt: TGCGCCAGCAGCAAAGGCACCGGGGAGCTGTTTTTT

len: 16
j_gene: TRBJ2-7
v_gene: TRBV27
abundance: -
d_gene: -
CDR3aa: CASFLGGPRSVYEQYF
CDR3nt: TGTGCCAGCTTTCTCGGGGGACCACGATCAGTCTACGAGCAGTACTTC

len: 15
j_gene: TRBJ2-5
v_gene: TRBV5-6
abundance: -
d_gene: TRBD1
CDR3aa: CASRRTGRGTETQYF
CDR3nt: TGTGCCAGCAGACGGACAGGGAGAGGGACAGAGACCCAGTACTTC

len: 16
j_gene: TRBJ2-5
v_gene: TRBV6-5
abundance: -
d_gene: -
CDR3aa: CASSYSKGHIGETQYF
CDR3nt: TGTGCCAGCAGTTACTCGAAGGGCCACATTGGAGAGACCCAGTACTTC

len: 15
j_gene: TRBJ1-2
v_gene: TRBV9
abundance: many
d_gene: -
CDR3aa: CASSDGGLGAGGYTF
CDR3nt: TGTGCCAGCAGCGACGGAGGTCTCGGGGCGGGTGGCTACACCTTC

len: 17
j_gene: TRBJ2-5
v_gene: TRBV4-3
abundance: -
d_gene: TRBD2
CDR3aa: CASSQGGLSGGKETQYF
CDR3nt: TGCGCCAGCAGCCAAGGAGGCCTTAGCGGGGGCAAAGAGACCCAGTACTTC

len: 15
j_gene: TRBJ2-7
v_gene: TRBV3-1
abundance: few
d_gene: TRBD2
CDR3aa: CASSQASGGRYEQYF
CDR3nt: TGTGCCAGCAGCCAAGCGAGCGGGGGGCGATACGAGCAGTACTTC

len: 15
j_gene: TRBJ1-1
v_gene: TRBV6-6
abundance: -
d_gene: -
CDR3aa: CASSYSPVGNTEAFF
CDR3nt: TGTGCCAGCAGTTACTCGCCGGTAGGGAACACTGAAGCTTTCTTT

len: 17
j_gene: TRBJ2-5
v_gene: TRBV24-1
abundance: -
d_gene: -
CDR3aa: CATSDLRALAVQETQYF
CDR3nt: TGTGCCACCAGTGATTTGCGAGCTTTAGCGGTCCAAGAGACCCAGTACTTC

len: 14
j_gene: TRBJ1-5
v_gene: TRBV4-3
abundance: -
d_gene: -
CDR3aa: CASSQTRGNQPQHF
CDR3nt: TGCGCCAGCAGCCAGACACGGGGTAATCAGCCCCAGCATTTT

len: 19
j_gene: TRBJ2-6
v_gene: TRBV10-3
abundance: -
d_gene: TRBD1
CDR3aa: CAIKSPGQGASVGANVLTF
CDR3nt: TGTGCCATCAAATCACCGGGACAGGGGGCCAGTGTGGGGGCCAACGTCCTGACTTTC

len: 15
j_gene: TRBJ1-1
v_gene: TRBV10-3
abundance: -
d_gene: TRBD1
CDR3aa: CAISSGTGVSTEAFF
CDR3nt: TGTGCCATCAGTTCCGGGACAGGGGTTAGCACTGAAGCTTTCTTT

len: 15
j_gene: TRBJ2-3
v_gene: TRBV7-9
abundance: few
d_gene: -
CDR3aa: CASSARDTYTDTQYF
CDR3nt: TGTGCCAGCAGCGCCCGGGACACCTACACAGATACGCAGTATTTT

len: 13
j_gene: TRBJ2-7
v_gene: TRBV20-1
abundance: -
d_gene: TRBD1
CDR3aa: CSATRDRGQEQYF
CDR3nt: TGCAGTGCTACCCGGGACAGGGGTCAGGAGCAGTACTTC

len: 18
j_gene: TRBJ2-2
v_gene: TRBV9
abundance: few
d_gene: TRBD2
CDR3aa: CASSIGGLAGGVTGELFF
CDR3nt: TGTGCCAGCAGCATAGGGGGACTAGCGGGGGGCGTCACCGGGGAGCTGTTTTTT

len: 16
j_gene: TRBJ2-6
v_gene: TRBV5-1
abundance: few
d_gene: -
CDR3aa: CASSLVAVSGANVLTF
CDR3nt: TGCGCCAGCAGCTTGGTGGCAGTCTCTGGGGCCAACGTCCTGACTTTC

len: 15
j_gene: TRBJ2-5
v_gene: TRBV24-1
abundance: -
d_gene: TRBD2
CDR3aa: CATRGVAGDHETQYF
CDR3nt: TGTGCCACCAGGGGGGTAGCGGGAGATCATGAGACCCAGTACTTC

len: 15
j_gene: TRBJ2-7
v_gene: TRBV28
abundance: -
d_gene: -
CDR3aa: CASSYPRQASYEQYF
CDR3nt: TGTGCCAGCAGTTACCCAAGACAAGCTTCCTACGAGCAGTACTTC

len: 15
j_gene: TRBJ2-1
v_gene: TRBV20-1
abundance: few
d_gene: -
CDR3aa: CSASLLESSYNEQFF
CDR3nt: TGCAGTGCTAGTTTACTGGAGAGCTCCTACAATGAGCAGTTCTTC

len: 15
j_gene: TRBJ2-5
v_gene: TRBV28
abundance: -
d_gene: TRBD1
CDR3aa: CASSLSTGVLETQYF
CDR3nt: TGTGCCAGCAGTTTGTCCACAGGGGTTTTAGAGACCCAGTACTTC

len: 13
j_gene: TRBJ2-1
v_gene: TRBV2
abundance: few
d_gene: TRBD2
CDR3aa: CANPSGGANEQFF
CDR3nt: TGTGCCAACCCTAGCGGGGGGGCGAATGAGCAGTTCTTC

len: 15
j_gene: TRBJ2-1
v_gene: TRBV29-1
abundance: -
d_gene: TRBD2
CDR3aa: CSVIPAGGPDNEQFF
CDR3nt: TGCAGCGTGATACCAGCGGGAGGGCCGGACAATGAGCAGTTCTTC

len: 10
j_gene: TRBJ2-1
v_gene: TRBV27
abundance: -
d_gene: -
CDR3aa: CAAPEYQQFF
CDR3nt: TGTGCCGCCCCAGAGTATCAGCAGTTCTTC

len: 13
j_gene: TRBJ2-7
v_gene: TRBV20-1
abundance: -
d_gene: TRBD1
CDR3aa: CSARGDRNYEQYF
CDR3nt: TGCAGTGCTAGAGGGGACAGGAACTACGAGCAGTACTTC

len: 15
j_gene: TRBJ2-7
v_gene: TRBV29-1
abundance: -
d_gene: TRBD1
CDR3aa: CSVEVTGTGTYEQYF
CDR3nt: TGCAGCGTTGAAGTAACCGGGACAGGGACCTACGAGCAGTACTTC

len: 14
j_gene: TRBJ1-1
v_gene: TRBV4-3
abundance: -
d_gene: -
CDR3aa: CASSQDTSRTEAFF
CDR3nt: TGCGCCAGCAGCCAAGATACGTCCCGCACTGAAGCTTTCTTT

len: 12
j_gene: TRBJ2-7
v_gene: TRBV7-2
abundance: -
d_gene: -
CDR3aa: CASSLAGTEQYF
CDR3nt: TGTGCCAGCAGCTTAGCGGGGACAGAGCAGTACTTC

len: 15
j_gene: TRBJ2-1
v_gene: TRBV7-2
abundance: few
d_gene: TRBD2
CDR3aa: CASSLGAQRGNEQFF
CDR3nt: TGTGCCAGCAGCTTAGGTGCCCAGCGGGGAAATGAGCAGTTCTTC

len: 15
j_gene: TRBJ2-5
v_gene: TRBV7-6
abundance: -
d_gene: -
CDR3aa: CASSSPGTPQETQYF
CDR3nt: TGTGCCAGCAGCTCCCCGGGGACACCCCAGGAGACCCAGTACTTC

len: 14
j_gene: TRBJ2-5
v_gene: TRBV6-5
abundance: -
d_gene: -
CDR3aa: CASSFGRNQETQYF
CDR3nt: TGTGCCAGCAGTTTCGGACGGAATCAAGAGACCCAGTACTTC

len: 14
j_gene: TRBJ2-7
v_gene: TRBV29-1
abundance: -
d_gene: -
CDR3aa: CSVDGGNVPYEQYF
CDR3nt: TGCAGCGTTGATGGGGGCAACGTTCCCTACGAGCAGTACTTC

len: 18
j_gene: TRBJ2-7
v_gene: TRBV7-2
abundance: -
d_gene: TRBD1
CDR3aa: CASSLYLFETGKAYEQYF
CDR3nt: TGTGCCAGCAGCTTATATCTTTTCGAGACAGGGAAGGCCTACGAGCAGTACTTC

len: 13
j_gene: TRBJ2-5
v_gene: TRBV7-3
abundance: -
d_gene: -
CDR3aa: CASSLNPQETQCF
CDR3nt: TGTGCCAGCAGTTTGAACCCCCAAGAGACCCAGTGCTTC

len: 13
j_gene: TRBJ1-1
v_gene: TRBV19
abundance: -
d_gene: -
CDR3aa: CASTLTVNTEAFF
CDR3nt: TGTGCCAGTACCCTGACGGTGAACACTGAAGCTTTCTTT

len: 15
j_gene: TRBJ2-7
v_gene: TRBV7-9
abundance: -
d_gene: -
CDR3aa: CASSLDPTGTLEQYF
CDR3nt: TGTGCCAGCAGCTTAGACCCTACCGGGACCCTCGAGCAGTACTTC

len: 13
j_gene: TRBJ1-4
v_gene: TRBV15
abundance: -
d_gene: -
CDR3aa: CATSSDIAEKLFF
CDR3nt: TGTGCCACCAGCAGCGACATTGCTGAAAAACTGTTTTTT

len: 14
j_gene: TRBJ1-1
v_gene: TRBV11-3
abundance: -
d_gene: -
CDR3aa: CASSPEPFDTEAFF
CDR3nt: TGTGCCAGCAGCCCTGAACCATTCGACACTGAAGCTTTCTTT

len: 14
j_gene: TRBJ2-2
v_gene: TRBV7-3
abundance: few
d_gene: -
CDR3aa: CASSSTSWSGELFF
CDR3nt: TGTGCCAGCAGCTCGACTAGTTGGTCCGGGGAGCTGTTTTTT

len: 16
j_gene: TRBJ1-4
v_gene: TRBV20-1
abundance: -
d_gene: -
CDR3aa: CSARETSGATNEKLFF
CDR3nt: TGCAGTGCTAGAGAAACTAGCGGGGCCACCAATGAAAAACTGTTTTTT

len: 13
j_gene: TRBJ1-6
v_gene: TRBV20-1
abundance: -
d_gene: TRBD1
CDR3aa: CSARTGVGSPLHF
CDR3nt: TGCAGTGCTAGGACAGGGGTTGGGTCACCCCTCCACTTT

len: 15
j_gene: TRBJ2-7
v_gene: TRBV12-3/TRBV12-4
abundance: -
d_gene: TRBD1
CDR3aa: CASSLEGTGTDEQYF
CDR3nt: TGTGCCAGCAGCCTCGAAGGAACCGGGACAGACGAGCAATACTTC

len: 14
j_gene: TRBJ1-2
v_gene: TRBV7-9
abundance: once
d_gene: -
CDR3aa: CASSFLGDSYDYTF
CDR3nt: TGTGCCAGCAGCTTTCTGGGGGATTCCTATGACTACACCTTC

len: 16
j_gene: TRBJ2-3
v_gene: TRBV12-3/TRBV12-4
abundance: -
d_gene: TRBD2
CDR3aa: CASGGTSGGASDTQYF
CDR3nt: TGTGCCAGCGGAGGAACTAGCGGGGGGGCCTCAGATACGCAGTATTTT

len: 13
j_gene: TRBJ2-7
v_gene: TRBV7-2
abundance: -
d_gene: TRBD1
CDR3aa: CASSPRWTGTQYF
CDR3nt: TGTGCCAGCAGCCCGCGTTGGACAGGGACACAGTACTTC